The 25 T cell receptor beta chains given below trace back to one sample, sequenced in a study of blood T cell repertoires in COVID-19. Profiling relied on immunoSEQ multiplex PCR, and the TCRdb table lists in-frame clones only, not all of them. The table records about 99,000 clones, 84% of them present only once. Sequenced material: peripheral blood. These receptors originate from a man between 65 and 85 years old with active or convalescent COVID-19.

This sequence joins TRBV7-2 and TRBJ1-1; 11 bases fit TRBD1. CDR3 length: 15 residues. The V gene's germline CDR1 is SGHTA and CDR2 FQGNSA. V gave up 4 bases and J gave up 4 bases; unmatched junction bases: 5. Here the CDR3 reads CASSSGQGVGTEAFF. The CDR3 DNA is TGTGCCAGCAGCTCGGGACAGGGGGTAGGCACTGAAGCTTTCTTT. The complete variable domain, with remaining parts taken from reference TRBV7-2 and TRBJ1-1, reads GAGVSQSPSNKVTEKGKDVELRCDPISGHTALYWYRQSLGQGLEFLIYFQGNSAPDKSGLPSDRFSAERTGGSVSTLTIQRTQQEDSAVYLCASSSGQGVGTEAFFGQGTRLTVV.

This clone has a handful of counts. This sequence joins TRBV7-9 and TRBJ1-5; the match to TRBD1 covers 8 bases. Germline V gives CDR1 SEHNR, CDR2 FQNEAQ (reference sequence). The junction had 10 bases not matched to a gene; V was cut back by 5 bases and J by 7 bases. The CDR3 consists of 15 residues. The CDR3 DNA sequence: TGTGCCAGCAGCGTTAACTCAGGGGGCGACCAGCCCCAGCATTTT. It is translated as CASSVNSGGDQPQHF.

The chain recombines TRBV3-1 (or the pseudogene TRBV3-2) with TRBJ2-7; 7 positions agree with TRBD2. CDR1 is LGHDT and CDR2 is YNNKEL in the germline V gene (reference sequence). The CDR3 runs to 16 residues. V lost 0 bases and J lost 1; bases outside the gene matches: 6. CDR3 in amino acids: CASSQDVAGRSYEQYF. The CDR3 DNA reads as TGTGCCAGCAGCCAAGACGTAGCGGGCAGGTCCTACGAGCAGTACTTC.

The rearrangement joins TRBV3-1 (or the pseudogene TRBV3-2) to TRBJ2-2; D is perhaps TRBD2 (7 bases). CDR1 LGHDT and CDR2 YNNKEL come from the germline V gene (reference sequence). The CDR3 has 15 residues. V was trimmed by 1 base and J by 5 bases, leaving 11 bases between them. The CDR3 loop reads CASSQAGEGTGELFF. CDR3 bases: TGTGCCAGCAGCCAAGCAGGGGAGGGAACCGGGGAGCTGTTTTTT.

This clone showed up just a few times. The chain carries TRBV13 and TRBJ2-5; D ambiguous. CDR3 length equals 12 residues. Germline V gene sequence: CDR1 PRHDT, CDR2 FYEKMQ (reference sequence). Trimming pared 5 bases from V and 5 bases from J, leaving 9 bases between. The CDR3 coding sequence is TGTGCCAGCAGCCTGGGCCGGGAGACCCAGTACTTC. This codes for CASSLGRETQYF.

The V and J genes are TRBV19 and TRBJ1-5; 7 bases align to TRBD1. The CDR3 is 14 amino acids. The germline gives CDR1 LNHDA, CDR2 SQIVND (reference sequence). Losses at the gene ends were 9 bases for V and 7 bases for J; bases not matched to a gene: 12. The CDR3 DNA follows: TGTGCCAGCAACAGGGGCCAGGCCAACCAGCCCCAGCATTTT. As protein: CASNRGQANQPQHF.

The CDR3 loop reads CASSLSPTDTQYF. Written as DNA, the CDR3 is TGTGCCAGCAGCTTATCCCCGACAGATACGCAGTATTTT. The chain combines TRBV7-2 with TRBJ2-3, with D unclear. The V end was cut by 2 bases, the J end by 3 bases, with 6 bases between. From germline, CDR1 is SGHTA and CDR2 FQGNSA. The CDR3 is made up of 13 amino acids. The variable domain in full, completed from reference TRBV7-2 and TRBJ2-3, reads GAGVSQSPSNKVTEKGKDVELRCDPISGHTALYWYRQSLGQGLEFLIYFQGNSAPDKSGLPSDRFSAERTGGSVSTLTIQRTQQEDSAVYLCASSLSPTDTQYFGPGTRLTVL.

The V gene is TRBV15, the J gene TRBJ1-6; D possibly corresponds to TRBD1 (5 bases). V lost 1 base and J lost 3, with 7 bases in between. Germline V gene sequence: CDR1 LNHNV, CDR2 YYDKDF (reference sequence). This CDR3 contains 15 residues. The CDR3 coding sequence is TGTGCCACCAGCAGAGGACAGATCTATAATTCACCCCTCCACTTT. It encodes CATSRGQIYNSPLHF.

The CDR3 is CASSLRQGYTGELFF. CDR3 nucleotide sequence: TGTGCCAGCAGCTTAAGACAGGGCTACACCGGGGAGCTGTTTTTT. The chain uses TRBV5-4 and TRBJ2-2, with TRBD1 matching over 7 bases. Per the germline V gene, CDR1 is SGHNT and CDR2 is YYREEE (reference sequence). Trimming at V came to 2 bases and at J to 3 bases, leaving 4 bases not matched to a gene. This CDR3 comprises 15 residues.

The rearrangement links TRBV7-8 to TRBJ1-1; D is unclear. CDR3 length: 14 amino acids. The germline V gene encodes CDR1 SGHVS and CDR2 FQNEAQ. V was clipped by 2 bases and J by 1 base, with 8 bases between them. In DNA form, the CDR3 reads TGTGCCAGCAGCTTAATGGCAGGGAACACTGAAGCTTTCTTT. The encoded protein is CASSLMAGNTEAFF.

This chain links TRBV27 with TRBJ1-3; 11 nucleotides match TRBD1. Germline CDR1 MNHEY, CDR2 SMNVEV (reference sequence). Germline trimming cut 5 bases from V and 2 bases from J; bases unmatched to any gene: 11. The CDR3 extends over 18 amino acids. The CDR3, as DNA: TGTGCCAGCAGTCCTCACTCCCGGGACAGGGGGACTGGAAACACCATATATTTT. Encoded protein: CASSPHSRDRGTGNTIYF.

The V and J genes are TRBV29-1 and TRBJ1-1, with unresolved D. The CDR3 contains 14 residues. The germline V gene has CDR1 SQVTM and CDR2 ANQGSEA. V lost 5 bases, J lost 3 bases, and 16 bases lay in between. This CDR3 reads CSVIGILSDTEAFF. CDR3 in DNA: TGCAGCGTTATCGGGATTCTTTCGGACACTGAAGCTTTCTTT.

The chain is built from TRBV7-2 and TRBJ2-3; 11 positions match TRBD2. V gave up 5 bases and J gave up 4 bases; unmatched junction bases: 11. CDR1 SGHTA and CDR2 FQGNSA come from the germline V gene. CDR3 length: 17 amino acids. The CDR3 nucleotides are TGTGCCAGCAGCGTTAGCGGGGGGGCCGCGTTAGCAGATACGCAGTATTTT. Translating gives CASSVSGGAALADTQYF.

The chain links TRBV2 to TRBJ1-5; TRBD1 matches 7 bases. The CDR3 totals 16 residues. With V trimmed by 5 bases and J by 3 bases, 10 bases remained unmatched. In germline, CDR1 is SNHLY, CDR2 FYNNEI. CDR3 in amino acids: CASSPRRTGSNQPQHF. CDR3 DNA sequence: TGTGCCAGCAGTCCCCGACGGACAGGCTCCAATCAGCCCCAGCATTTT.

CDR3: CASSFRTSGGVDTQYF. CDR3 bases: TGTGCCAGCAGCTTTCGGACTAGCGGGGGGGTGGATACGCAGTATTTT. The rearrangement joins TRBV7-8 to TRBJ2-3; 15 nucleotides agree with TRBD2. Germline-derived CDR1 and CDR2 are SGHVS and FQNEAQ. V was pared by 3 bases and J by 6 bases, with 4 bases of the junction left unmatched. The CDR3 spans 16 residues.

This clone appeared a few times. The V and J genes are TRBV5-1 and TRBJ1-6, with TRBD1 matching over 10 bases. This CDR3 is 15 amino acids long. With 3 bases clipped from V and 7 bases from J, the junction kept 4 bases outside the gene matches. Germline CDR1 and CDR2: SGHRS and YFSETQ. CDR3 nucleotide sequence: TGCGCCAGCAGCTGGGGGGGACAGGGGAATTCACCCCTCCACTTT. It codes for CASSWGGQGNSPLHF.

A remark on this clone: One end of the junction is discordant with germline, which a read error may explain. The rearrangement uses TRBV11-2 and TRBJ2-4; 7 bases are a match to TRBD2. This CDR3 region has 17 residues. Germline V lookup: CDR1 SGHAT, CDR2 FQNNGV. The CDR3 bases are TGTGCCAGCAGCCTAGATTACTGGGGGGGAGCCAAAAACATTCAGTACTTC. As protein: CASSLDYWGGAKNIQYF.

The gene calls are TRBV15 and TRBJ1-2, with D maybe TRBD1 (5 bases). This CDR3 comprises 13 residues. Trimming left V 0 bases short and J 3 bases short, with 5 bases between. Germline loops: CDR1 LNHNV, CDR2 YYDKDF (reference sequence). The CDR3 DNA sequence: TGTGCCACCAGCAGAGACAGGGACTATGGCTACACCTTC. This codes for CATSRDRDYGYTF.

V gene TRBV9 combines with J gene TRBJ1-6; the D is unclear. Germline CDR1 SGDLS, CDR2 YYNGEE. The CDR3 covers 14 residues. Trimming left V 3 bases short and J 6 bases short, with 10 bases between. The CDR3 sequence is CASSAQISNSPLHF. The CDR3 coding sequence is TGTGCCAGCAGCGCACAGATTTCTAATTCACCCCTCCACTTT.

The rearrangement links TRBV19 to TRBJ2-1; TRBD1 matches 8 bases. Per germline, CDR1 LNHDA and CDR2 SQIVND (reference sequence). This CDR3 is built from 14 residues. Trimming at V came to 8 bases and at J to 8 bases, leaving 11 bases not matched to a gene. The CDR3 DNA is TGTGCCAGTCAGTCGTCAGGGGGCATTCATGAGCAGTTCTTC. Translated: CASQSSGGIHEQFF.

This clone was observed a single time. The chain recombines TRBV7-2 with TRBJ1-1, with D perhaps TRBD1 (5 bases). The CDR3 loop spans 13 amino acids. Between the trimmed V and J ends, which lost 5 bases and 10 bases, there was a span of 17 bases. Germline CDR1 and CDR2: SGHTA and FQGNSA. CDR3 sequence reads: CASSGTSGVVAFF. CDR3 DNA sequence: TGTGCCAGCAGCGGCACATCGGGGGTGGTAGCTTTCTTT.

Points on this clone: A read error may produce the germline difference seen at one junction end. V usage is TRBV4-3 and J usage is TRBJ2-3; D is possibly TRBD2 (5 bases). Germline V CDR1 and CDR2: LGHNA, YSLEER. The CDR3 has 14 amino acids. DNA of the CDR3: TGCGCCAGCAGCCAACTGGGGAGCACAGCTACGCAGTATTTT. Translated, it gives CASSQLGSTATQYF.

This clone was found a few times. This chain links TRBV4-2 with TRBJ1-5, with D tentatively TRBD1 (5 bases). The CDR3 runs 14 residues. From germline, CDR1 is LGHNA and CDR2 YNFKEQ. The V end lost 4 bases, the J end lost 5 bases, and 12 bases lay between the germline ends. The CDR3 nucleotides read TGTGCCAGCAGCCCCCGGGGGGGGGATCAGCCCCAGCATTTT. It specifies CASSPRGGDQPQHF.

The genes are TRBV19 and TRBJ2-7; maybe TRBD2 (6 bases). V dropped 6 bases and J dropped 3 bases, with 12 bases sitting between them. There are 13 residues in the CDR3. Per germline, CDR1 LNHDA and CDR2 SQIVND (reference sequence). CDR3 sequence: CASSLGLLYEQYF. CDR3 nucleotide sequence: TGTGCCAGTAGCTTGGGACTTCTCTACGAGCAGTACTTC.

CDR3 sequence: CASSLRLAGARRDTQYF. The CDR3 coding sequence is TGTGCCAGCAGTTTAAGACTAGCGGGGGCCCGCCGGGATACGCAGTATTTT. The chain is built from TRBV27 and TRBJ2-3, with TRBD2 identical over 12 bases. Germline V gene sequence: CDR1 MNHEY, CDR2 SMNVEV (reference sequence). The CDR3 is 17 residues long. Unmatched junction bases numbered 9, after V lost 2 bases and J lost 6 bases.